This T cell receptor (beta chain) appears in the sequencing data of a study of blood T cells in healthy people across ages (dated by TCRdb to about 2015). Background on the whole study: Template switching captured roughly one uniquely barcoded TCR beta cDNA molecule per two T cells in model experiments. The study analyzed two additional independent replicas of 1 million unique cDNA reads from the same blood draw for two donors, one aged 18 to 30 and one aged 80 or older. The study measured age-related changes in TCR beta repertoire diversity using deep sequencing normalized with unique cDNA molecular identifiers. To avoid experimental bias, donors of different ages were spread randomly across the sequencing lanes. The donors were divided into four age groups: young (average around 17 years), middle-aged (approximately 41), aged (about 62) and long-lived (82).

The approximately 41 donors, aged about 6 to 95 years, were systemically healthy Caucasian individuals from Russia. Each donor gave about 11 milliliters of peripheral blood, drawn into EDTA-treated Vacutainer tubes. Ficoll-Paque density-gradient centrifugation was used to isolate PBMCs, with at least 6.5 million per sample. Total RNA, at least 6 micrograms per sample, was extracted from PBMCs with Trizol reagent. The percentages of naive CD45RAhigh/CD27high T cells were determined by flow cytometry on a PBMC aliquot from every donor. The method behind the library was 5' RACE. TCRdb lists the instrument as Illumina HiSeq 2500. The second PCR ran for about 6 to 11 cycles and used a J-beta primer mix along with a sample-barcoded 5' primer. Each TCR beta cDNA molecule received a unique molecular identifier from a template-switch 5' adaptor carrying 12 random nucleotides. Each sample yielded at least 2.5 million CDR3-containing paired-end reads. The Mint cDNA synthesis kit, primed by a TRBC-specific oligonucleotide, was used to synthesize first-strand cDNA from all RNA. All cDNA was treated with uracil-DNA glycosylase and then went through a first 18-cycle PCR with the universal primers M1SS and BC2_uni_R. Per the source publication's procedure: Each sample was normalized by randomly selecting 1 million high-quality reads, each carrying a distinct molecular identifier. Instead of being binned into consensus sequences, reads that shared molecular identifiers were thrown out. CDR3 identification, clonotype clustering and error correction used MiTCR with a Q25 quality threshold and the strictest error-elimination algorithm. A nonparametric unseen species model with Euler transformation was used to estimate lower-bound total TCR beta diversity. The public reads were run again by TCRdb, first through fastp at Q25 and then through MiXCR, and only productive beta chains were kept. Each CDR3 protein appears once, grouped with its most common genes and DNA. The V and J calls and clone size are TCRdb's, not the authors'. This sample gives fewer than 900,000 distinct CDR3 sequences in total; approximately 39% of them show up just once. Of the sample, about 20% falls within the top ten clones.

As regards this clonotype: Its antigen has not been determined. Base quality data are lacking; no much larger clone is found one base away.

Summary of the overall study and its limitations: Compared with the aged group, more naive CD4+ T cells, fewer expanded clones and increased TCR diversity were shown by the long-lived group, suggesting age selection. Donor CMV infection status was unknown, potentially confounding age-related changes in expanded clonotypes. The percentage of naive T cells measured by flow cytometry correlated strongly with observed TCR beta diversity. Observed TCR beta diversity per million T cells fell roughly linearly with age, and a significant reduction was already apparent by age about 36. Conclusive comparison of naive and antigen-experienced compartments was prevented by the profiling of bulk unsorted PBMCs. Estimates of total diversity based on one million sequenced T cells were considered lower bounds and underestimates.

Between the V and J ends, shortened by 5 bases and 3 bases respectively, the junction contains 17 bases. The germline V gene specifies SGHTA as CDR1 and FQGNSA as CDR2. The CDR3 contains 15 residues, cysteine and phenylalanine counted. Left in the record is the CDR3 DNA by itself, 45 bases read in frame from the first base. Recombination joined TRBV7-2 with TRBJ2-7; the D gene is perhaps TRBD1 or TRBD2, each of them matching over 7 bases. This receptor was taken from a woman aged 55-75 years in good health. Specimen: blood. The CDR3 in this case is CASSTQGGGGYEQYF. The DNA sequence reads TGTGCCAGCAGCACCCAGGGGGGCGGGGGCTACGAGCAGTACTTC.